This T cell receptor (beta chain) was sequenced during a study of cytomegalovirus exposure and HLA in healthy donors. The PCR used 60 Vbeta and 13 Jbeta primers. Produced via immunoSEQ multiplex PCR; TCRdb's table is partial and in-frame only. The profile covers 110,000 or so clones, with around 81% appearing a single time and over 2% taken by the ten largest. V gave up 7 bases and J gave up 4 bases; unmatched junction bases: 8. Per the germline V gene, CDR1 is MNHNY and CDR2 is SVGAGI (reference sequence). The CDR3 consists of 14 residues. Material: PBMCs. The clonotype was recovered from a young woman in good health and CMV-seronegative. J is TRBJ1-2 and V is TRBV6-6, with 8 positions matching TRBD1. The CDR3 loop reads CASTGQGRSYGYTF. CDR3 sequence (DNA): TGTGCCAGCACCGGACAGGGAAGAAGCTATGGCTACACCTTC.